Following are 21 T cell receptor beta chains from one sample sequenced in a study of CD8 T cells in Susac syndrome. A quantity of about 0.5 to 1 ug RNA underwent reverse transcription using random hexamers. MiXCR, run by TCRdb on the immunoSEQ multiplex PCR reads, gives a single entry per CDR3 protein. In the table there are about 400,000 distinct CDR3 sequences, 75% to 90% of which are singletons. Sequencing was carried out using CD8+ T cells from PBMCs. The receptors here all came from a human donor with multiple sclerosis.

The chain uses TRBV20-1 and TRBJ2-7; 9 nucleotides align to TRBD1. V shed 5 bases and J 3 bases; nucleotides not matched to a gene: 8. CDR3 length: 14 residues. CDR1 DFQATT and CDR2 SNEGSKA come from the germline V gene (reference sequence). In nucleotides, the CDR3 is TGCAGTGCTGGGACAGGGAATATGTTCTACGAGCAGTACTTC. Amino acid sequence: CSAGTGNMFYEQYF.

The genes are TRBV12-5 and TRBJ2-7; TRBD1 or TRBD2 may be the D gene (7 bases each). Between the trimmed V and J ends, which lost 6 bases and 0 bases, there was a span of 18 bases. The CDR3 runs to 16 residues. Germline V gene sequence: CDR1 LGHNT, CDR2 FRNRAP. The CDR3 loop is CASGPVGGGRSYEQYF. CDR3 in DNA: TGTGCTAGTGGCCCCGTGGGAGGGGGCCGCTCCTACGAGCAGTACTTC. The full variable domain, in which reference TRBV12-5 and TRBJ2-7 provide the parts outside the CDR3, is DARVTQTPRHKVTEMGQEVTMRCQPILGHNTVFWYRQTMMQGLELLAYFRNRAPLDDSGMPKDRFSAEMPDATLATLKIQPSEPRDSAVYFCASGPVGGGRSYEQYFGPGTRLTVT.

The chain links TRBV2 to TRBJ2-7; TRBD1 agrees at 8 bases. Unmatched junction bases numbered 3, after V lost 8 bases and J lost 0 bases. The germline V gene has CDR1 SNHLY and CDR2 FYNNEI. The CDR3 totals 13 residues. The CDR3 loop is CASGQGSSYEQYF. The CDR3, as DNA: TGTGCCAGCGGACAGGGTAGCTCCTACGAGCAGTACTTC.

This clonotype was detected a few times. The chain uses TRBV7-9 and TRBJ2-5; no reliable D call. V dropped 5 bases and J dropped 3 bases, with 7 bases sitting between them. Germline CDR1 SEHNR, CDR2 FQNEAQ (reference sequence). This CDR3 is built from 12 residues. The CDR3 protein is CASSPEEETQYF. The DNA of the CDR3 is TGTGCCAGCAGCCCAGAGGAAGAGACCCAGTACTTC.

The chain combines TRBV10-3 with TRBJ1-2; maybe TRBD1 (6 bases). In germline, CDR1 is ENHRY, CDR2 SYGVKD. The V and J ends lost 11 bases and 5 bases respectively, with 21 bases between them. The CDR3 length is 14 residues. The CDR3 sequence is CAAFRDTAEYGYTF. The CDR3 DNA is TGTGCCGCTTTCCGGGACACCGCCGAATATGGCTACACCTTC.

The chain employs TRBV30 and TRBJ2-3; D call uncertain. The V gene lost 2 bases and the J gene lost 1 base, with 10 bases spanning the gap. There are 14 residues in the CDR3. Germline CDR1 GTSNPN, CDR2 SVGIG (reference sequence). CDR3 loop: CAWSPSGGTDTQYF. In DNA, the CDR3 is TGTGCCTGGAGTCCCTCTGGTGGCACAGATACGCAGTATTTT.

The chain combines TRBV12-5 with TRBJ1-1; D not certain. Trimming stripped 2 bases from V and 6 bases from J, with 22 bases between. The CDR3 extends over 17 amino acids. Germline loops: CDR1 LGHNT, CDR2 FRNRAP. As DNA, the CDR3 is TGTGCTAGTGGTTTGCCCACGTCGGCAGGCAATAGTGCTGAAGCTTTCTTT. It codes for CASGLPTSAGNSAEAFF.

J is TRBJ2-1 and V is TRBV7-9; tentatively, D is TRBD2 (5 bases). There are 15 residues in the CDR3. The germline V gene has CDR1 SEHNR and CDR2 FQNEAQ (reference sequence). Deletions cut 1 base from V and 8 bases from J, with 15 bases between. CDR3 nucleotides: TGTGCCAGCAGCTTAGGACTAACGCCGGGCGATGAGCAGTTCTTC. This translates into CASSLGLTPGDEQFF.

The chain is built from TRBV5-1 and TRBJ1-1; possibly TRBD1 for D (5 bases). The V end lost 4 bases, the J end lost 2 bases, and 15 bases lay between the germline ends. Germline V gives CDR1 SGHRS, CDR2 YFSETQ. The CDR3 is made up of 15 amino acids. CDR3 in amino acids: CASSPGVQGNTEAFF. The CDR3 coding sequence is TGCGCCAGCAGCCCGGGGGTCCAGGGAAACACTGAAGCTTTCTTT.

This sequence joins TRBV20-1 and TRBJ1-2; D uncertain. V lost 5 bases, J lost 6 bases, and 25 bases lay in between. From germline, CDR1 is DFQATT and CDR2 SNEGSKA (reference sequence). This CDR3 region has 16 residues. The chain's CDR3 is CSALLTTGPHLNGYTF. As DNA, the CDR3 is TGCAGTGCTTTGCTGACAACGGGCCCCCATCTGAATGGCTACACCTTC.

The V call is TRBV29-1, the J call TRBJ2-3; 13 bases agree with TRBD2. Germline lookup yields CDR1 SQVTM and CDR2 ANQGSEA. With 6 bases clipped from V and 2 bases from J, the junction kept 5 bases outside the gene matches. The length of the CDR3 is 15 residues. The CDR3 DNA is TGCAGCGTCCAGGGACTAGCGGGATACACAGATACGCAGTATTTT. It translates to CSVQGLAGYTDTQYF.

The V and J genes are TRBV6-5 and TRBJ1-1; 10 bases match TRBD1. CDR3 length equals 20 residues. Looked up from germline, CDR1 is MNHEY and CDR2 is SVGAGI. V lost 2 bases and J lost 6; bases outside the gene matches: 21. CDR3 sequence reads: CASSYPQELRDRGAGAEAFF. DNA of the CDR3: TGTGCCAGCAGTTACCCGCAAGAACTCCGGGACAGGGGAGCCGGGGCTGAAGCTTTCTTT.

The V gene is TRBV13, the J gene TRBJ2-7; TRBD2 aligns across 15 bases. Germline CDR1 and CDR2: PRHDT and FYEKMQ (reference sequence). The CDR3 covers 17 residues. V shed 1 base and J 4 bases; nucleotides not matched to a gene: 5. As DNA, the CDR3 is TGTGCCAGCAGCTTAGCGGGACTAGCGGGAGGCCCGTACGAGCAGTACTTC. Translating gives CASSLAGLAGGPYEQYF.

The CDR3 is CASSSGLYYEQYF. The CDR3 region has the DNA TGTGCCAGCAGTTCCGGGCTTTACTACGAGCAGTACTTC. The chain links TRBV27 to TRBJ2-7; no reliable D call. The CDR3 has 13 amino acids. Germline V gene sequence: CDR1 MNHEY, CDR2 SMNVEV (reference sequence). V gave up 4 bases and J gave up 3 bases, with 10 bases separating them.

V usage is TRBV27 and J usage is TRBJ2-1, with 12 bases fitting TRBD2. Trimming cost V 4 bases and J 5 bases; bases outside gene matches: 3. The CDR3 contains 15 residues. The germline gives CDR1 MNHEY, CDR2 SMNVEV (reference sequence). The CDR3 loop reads CASSWTSGTHNEQFF. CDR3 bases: TGTGCCAGCAGTTGGACTAGCGGGACCCACAATGAGCAGTTCTTC.

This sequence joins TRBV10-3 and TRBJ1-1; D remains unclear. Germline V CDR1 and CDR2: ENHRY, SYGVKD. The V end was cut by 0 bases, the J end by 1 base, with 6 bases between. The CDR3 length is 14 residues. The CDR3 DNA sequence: TGTGCCATCAGTGAGTCGAAGTGGAACACTGAAGCTTTCTTT. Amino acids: CAISESKWNTEAFF.

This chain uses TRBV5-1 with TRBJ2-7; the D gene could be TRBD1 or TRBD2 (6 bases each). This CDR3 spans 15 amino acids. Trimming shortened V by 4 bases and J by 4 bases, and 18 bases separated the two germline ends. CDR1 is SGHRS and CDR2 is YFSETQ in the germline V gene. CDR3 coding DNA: TGCGCCAGCAGCCAGGGGACTGCCCCCACTTACGAGCAGTACTTC. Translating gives CASSQGTAPTYEQYF.

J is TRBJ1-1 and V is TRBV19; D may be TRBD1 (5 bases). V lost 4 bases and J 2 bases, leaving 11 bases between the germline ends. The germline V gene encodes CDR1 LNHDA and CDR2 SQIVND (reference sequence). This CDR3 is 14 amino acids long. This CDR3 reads CASSSLGGNTEAFF. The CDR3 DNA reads TGTGCCAGTAGTAGTCTTGGGGGTAACACTGAAGCTTTCTTT.

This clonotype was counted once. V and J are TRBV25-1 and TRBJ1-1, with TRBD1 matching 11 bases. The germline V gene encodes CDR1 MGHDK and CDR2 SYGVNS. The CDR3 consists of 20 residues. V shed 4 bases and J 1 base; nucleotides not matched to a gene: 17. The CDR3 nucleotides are TGTGCCAGCAGTGCTCAACGGGGACAGGGGGGTTACCAAAAGAACACTGAAGCTTTCTTT. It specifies CASSAQRGQGGYQKNTEAFF.

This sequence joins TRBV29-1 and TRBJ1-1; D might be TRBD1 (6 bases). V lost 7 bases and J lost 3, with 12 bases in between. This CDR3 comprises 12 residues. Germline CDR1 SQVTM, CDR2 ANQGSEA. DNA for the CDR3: TGCAGCGCGCCCGCAGGGGACACTGAAGCTTTCTTT. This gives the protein CSAPAGDTEAFF.

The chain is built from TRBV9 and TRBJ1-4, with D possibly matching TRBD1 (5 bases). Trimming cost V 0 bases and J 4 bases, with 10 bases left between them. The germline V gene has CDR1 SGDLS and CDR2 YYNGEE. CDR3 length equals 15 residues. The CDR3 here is CASSVGQSINEKLFF. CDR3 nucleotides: TGTGCCAGCAGCGTAGGACAGAGCATTAATGAAAAACTGTTTTTT.